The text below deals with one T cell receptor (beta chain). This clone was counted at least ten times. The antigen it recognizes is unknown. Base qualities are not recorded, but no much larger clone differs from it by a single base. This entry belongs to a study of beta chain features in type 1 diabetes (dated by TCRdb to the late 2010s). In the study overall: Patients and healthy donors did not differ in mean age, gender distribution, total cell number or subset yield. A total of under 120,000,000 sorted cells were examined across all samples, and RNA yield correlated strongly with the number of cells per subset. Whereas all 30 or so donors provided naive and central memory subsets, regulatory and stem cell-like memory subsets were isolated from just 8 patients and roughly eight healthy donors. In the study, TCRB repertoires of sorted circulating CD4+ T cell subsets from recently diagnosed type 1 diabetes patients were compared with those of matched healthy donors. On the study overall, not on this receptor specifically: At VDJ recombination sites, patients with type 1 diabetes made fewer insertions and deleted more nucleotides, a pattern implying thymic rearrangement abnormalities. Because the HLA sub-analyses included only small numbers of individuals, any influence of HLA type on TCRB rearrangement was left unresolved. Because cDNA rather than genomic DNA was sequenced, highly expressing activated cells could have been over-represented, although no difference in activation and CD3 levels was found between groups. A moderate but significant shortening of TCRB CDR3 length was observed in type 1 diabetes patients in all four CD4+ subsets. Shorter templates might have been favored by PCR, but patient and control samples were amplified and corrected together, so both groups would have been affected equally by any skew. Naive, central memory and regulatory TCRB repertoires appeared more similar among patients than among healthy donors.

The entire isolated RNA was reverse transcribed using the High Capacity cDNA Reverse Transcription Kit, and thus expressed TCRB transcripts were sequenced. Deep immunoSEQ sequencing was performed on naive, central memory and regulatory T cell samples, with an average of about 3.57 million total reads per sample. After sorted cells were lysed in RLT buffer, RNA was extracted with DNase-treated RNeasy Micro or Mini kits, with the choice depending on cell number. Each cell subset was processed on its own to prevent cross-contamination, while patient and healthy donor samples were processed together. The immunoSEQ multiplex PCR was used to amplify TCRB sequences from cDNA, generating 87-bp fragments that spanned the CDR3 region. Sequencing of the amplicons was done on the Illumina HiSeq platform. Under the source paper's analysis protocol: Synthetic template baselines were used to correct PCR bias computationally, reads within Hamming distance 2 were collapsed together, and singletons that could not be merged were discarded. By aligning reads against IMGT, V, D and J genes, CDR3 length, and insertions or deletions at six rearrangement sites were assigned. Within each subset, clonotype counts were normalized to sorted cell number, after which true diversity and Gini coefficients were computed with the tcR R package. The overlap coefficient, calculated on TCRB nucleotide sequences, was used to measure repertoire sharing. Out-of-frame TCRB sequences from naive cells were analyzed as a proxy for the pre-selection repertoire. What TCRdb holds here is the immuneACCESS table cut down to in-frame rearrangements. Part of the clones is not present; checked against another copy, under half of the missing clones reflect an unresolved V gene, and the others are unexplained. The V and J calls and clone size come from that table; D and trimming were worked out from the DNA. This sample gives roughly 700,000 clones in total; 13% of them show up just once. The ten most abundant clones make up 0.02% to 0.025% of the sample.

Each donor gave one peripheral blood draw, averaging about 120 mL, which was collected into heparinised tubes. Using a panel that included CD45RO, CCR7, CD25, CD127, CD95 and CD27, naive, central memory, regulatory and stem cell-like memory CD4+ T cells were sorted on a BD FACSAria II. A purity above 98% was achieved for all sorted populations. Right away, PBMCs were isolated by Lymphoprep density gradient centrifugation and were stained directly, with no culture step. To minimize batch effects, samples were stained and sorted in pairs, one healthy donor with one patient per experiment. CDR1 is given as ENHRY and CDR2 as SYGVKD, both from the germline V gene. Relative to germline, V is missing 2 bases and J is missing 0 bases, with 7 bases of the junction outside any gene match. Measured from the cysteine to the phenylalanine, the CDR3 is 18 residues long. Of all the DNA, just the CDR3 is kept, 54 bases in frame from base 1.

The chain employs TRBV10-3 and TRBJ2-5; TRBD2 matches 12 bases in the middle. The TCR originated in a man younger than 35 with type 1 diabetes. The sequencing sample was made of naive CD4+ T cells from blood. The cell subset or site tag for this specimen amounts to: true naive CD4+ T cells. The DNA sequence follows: TGTGCCATCAGTGAGCCCTGGACTAGCGGGAACTACCAAGAGACCCAGTACTTC. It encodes CAISEPWTSGNYQETQYF.